This T cell receptor beta chain was captured in a study of T cell responses to AZD1222 COVID-19 vaccine. Study-level information: Second-dose intervals near 4 or 12 weeks were combined.

Method: immunoSEQ multiplex PCR; TCRdb's copy keeps in-frame clones and lacks some. Of tens of thousands of clones detected, 90% to 95% appear once; the ten largest clones hold roughly 5%. After removal of 3 bases from V and 4 bases from J, the junction contained 4 bases not matched to a gene. Germline CDR1 MDHEN, CDR2 SYDVKM. There are 16 residues in the CDR3. The sequencing here drew on peripheral blood, taken on day 0 of AZD1222 vaccination. The genes are TRBV28 and TRBJ2-3, with 13 bases lining up with TRBD2. This receptor was taken from an adult in good health. The CDR3 nucleotides read TGTGCCAGCAGTTTGACTAGCGGGGGGACCGCAGATACGCAGTATTTT. Translation gives CASSLTSGGTADTQYF. The whole variable domain, remainder taken from reference TRBV28 and TRBJ2-3, is DVKVTQSSRYLVKRTGEKVFLECVQDMDHENMFWYRQDPGLGLRLIYFSYDVKMKEKGDIPEGYSVSREKKERFSLILESASTNQTSMYLCASSLTSGGTADTQYFGPGTRLTVL.